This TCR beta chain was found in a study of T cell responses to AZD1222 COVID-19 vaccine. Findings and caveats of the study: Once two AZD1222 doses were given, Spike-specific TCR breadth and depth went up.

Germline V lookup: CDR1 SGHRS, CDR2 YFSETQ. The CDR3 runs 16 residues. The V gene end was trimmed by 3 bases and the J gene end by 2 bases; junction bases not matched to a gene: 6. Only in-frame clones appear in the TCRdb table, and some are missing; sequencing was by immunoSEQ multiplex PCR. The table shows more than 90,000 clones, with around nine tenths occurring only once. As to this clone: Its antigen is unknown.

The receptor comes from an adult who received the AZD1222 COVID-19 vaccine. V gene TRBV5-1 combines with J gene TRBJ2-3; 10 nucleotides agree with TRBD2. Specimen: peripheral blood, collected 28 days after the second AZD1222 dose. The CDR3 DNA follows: TGCGCCAGCAGCTCTACTAGCGGGGCCCTCACAGATACGCAGTATTTT. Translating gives CASSSTSGALTDTQYF.